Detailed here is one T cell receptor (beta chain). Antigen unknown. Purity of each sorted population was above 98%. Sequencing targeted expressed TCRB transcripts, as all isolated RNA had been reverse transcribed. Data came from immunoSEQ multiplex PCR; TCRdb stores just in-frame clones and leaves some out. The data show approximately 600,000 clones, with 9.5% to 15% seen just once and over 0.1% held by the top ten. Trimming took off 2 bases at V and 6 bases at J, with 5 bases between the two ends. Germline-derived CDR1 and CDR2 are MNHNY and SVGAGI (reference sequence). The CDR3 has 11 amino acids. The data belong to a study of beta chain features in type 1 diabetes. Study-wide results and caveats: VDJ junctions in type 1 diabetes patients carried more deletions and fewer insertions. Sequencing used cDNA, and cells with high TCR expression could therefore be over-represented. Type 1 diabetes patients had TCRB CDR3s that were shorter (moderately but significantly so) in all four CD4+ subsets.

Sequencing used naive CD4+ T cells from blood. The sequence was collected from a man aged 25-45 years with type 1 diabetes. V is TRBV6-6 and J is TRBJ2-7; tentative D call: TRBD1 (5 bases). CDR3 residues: CASSYQGEQYF. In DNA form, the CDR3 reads TGTGCCAGCAGTTACCAGGGCGAGCAGTACTTC.